This T cell receptor (beta chain) was documented in a study of neurological immune-mediated disorders. This clonotype was recorded at least ten times. Antigen unknown. Whenever a sequencing run was performed, it yielded over 180 million TCR-beta sequences from 15-18 subjects. Via MiXCR, TCRdb re-called the 5' RACE reads, giving one row per CDR3 protein. This sample yields tens of thousands of distinct CDR3 sequences, of which roughly 2.5% are seen a single time; approximately 2.2% belongs to the top ten. Points from the study as a whole: Whereas HTLV-1-associated myelopathy showed the most TCR clonal expansion, multiple sclerosis showed the least, with levels below those of healthy controls.

The V and J ends lost 0 bases and 1 base respectively, with 8 bases between them. CDR1 is SGHRS and CDR2 is YFSETQ in the germline V gene. CDR3 size: 14 residues. The TCR originated in a man aged 50 to 60 with multiple sclerosis. Input material: PBMCs. The chain joins TRBV5-1 to TRBJ2-7; D gene unclear. The CDR3 here is CASSLDVGSYEQYF. The CDR3 DNA is TGCGCCAGCAGCTTGGACGTTGGGTCCTACGAGCAGTACTTC. The complete variable domain, with remaining parts taken from reference TRBV5-1 and TRBJ2-7, reads KAGVTQTPRYLIKTRGQQVTLSCSPISGHRSVSWYQQTPGQGLQFLFEYFSETQRNKGNFPGRFSGRQFSNSRSEMNVSTLELGDSALYLCASSLDVGSYEQYFGPGTRLTVT.